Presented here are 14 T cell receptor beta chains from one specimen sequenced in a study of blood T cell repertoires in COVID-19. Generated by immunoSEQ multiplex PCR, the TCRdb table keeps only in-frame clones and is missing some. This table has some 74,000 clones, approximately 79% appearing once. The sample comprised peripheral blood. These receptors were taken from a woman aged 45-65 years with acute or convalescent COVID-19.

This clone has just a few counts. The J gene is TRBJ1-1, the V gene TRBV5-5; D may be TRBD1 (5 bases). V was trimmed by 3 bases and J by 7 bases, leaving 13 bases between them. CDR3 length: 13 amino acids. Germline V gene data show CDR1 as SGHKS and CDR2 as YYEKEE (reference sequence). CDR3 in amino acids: CASSSQGVGEAFF. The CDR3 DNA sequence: TGTGCCAGCAGCTCTCAGGGTGTCGGTGAAGCTTTCTTT.

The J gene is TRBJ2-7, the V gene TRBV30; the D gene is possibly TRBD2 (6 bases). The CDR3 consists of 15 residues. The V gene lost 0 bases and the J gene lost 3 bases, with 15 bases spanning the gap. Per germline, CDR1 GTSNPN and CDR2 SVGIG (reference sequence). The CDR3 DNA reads TGTGCCTGGAGTGTACGGAGGGGCGCAAACTACGAGCAGTACTTC. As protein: CAWSVRRGANYEQYF.

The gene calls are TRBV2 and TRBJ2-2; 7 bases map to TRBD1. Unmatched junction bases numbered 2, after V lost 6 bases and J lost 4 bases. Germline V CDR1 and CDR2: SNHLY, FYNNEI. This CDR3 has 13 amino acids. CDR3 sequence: CASRGQSTGELFF. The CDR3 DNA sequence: TGTGCCAGCAGGGGACAGTCCACCGGGGAGCTGTTTTTT.

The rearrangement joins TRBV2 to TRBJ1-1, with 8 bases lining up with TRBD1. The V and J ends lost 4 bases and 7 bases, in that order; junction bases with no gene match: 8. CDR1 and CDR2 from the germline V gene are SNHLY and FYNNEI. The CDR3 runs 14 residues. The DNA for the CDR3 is TGTGCCAGCAGTGTGTGGCAGGGGGCCGGTGAAGCTTTCTTT. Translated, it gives CASSVWQGAGEAFF.

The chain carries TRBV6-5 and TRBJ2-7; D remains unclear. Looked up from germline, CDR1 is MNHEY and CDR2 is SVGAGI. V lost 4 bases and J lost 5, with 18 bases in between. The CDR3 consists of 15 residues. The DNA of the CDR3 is TGTGCCAGCAGTTCAGATCCAGGATATGGCAACGAGCAGTACTTC. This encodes CASSSDPGYGNEQYF.

CDR3 in amino acids: CASSLAEMGVWSQYF. The CDR3 DNA is TGTGCCAGCAGCTTGGCGGAGATGGGAGTATGGAGTCAGTACTTC. The chain carries TRBV7-2 and TRBJ2-7; TRBD2 is a possible D gene (5 bases). This CDR3 spans 15 amino acids. Trimming removed 3 bases from V and 10 bases from J, with 22 bases in between. CDR1 and CDR2 (germline): SGHTA, FQGNSA.

The CDR3 protein is CASSLANPGGGEQYF. The DNA of the CDR3 is TGTGCCAGCAGCTTAGCGAATCCAGGGGGCGGCGAGCAGTACTTC. V gene TRBV11-2 combines with J gene TRBJ2-7; 8 bases map to TRBD1. The germline V gene encodes CDR1 SGHAT and CDR2 FQNNGV. The trim removed 1 base at V and 6 bases at J, leaving 8 bases unmatched. This CDR3 has 15 amino acids.

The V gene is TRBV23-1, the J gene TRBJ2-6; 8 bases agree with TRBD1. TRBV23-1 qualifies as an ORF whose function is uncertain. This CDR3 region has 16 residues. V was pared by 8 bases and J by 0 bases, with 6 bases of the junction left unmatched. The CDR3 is CASGGQADSGANVLTF. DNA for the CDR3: TGCGCCAGCGGGGGACAGGCTGACTCTGGGGCCAACGTCCTGACTTTC.

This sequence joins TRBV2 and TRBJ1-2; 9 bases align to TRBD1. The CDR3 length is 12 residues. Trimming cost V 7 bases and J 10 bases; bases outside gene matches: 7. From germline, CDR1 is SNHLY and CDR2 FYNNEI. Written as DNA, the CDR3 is TGTGCCAGCATCCTGGGACAGGGATTCTACACCTTC. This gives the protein CASILGQGFYTF. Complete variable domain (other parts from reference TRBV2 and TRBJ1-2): EPEVTQTPSHQVTQMGQEVILRCVPISNHLYFYWYRQILGQKVEFLVSFYNNEISEKSEIFDDQFSVERPDGSNFTLKIRSTKLEDSAMYFCASILGQGFYTFGSGTRLTVV.

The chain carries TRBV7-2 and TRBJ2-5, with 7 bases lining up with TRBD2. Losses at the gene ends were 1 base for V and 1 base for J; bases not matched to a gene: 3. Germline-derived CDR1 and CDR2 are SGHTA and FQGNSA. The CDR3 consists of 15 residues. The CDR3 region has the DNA TGTGCCAGCAGCTTAGAAAGCGGGACCCAAGAGACCCAGTACTTC. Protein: CASSLESGTQETQYF.

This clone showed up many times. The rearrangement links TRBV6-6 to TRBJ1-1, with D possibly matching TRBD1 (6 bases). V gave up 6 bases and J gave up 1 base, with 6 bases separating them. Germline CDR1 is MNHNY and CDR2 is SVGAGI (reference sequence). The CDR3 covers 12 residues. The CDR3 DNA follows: TGTGCCAGCAGGACAGGGAACACTGAAGCTTTCTTT. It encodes CASRTGNTEAFF.

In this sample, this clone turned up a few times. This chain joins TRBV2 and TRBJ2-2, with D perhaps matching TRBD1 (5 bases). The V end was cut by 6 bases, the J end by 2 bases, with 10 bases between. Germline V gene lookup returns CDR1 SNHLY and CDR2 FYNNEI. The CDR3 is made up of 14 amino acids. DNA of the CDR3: TGTGCCAGCAGATTTGACAGAAACACCGGGGAGCTGTTTTTT. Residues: CASRFDRNTGELFF.

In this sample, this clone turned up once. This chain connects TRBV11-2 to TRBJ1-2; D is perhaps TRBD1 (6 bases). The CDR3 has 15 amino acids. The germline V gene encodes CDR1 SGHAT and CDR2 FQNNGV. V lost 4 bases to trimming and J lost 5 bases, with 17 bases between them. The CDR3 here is CASSSLGAGEYGYTF. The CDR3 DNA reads TGTGCCAGCAGCTCATTAGGGGCAGGGGAGTATGGCTACACCTTC.

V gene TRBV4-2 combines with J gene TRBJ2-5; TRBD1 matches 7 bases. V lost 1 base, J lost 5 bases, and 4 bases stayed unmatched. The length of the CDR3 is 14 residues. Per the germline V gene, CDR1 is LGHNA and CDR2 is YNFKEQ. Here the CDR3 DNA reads TGTGCCAGCAGCCAAGGGACAGGATGGGAGACCCAGTACTTC. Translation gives CASSQGTGWETQYF.